The 10 T cell receptor beta chains below all came from one sample that was sequenced in a study of shared clonotypes between healthy human individuals. Cells designated naive CD8 were CD45RO-negative and were positively selected for CCR7, with terminally differentiated effector memory CD45RA+ cells excluded. Generated by immunoSEQ multiplex PCR, the TCRdb table keeps only in-frame clones and is missing some. The sample yields about 2 million clones, about 95% seen once. The sample consisted of naive CD8+ T cells sorted from blood. The receptors stem from a man between 18 and 35 years old in good health.

The chain is built from TRBV19 and TRBJ1-6; a possible D gene is TRBD1 (6 bases). CDR1 and CDR2 from the germline V gene are LNHDA and SQIVND (reference sequence). Trimming took 6 bases from V and 3 from J, leaving 15 bases between them. The CDR3 is made up of 16 amino acids. Here the CDR3 DNA reads TGTGCCAGTAGCGAGGACAGTCCAATCTATAATTCACCCCTCCACTTT. It yields the protein CASSEDSPIYNSPLHF.

The chain joins TRBV9 to TRBJ2-7, with D perhaps matching TRBD1 (5 bases). Per the germline V gene, CDR1 is SGDLS and CDR2 is YYNGEE. The V and J ends lost 4 bases and 7 bases respectively, with 15 bases between them. This CDR3 is built from 13 residues. CDR3 residues: CASSPSDIREQYF. The CDR3, as DNA: TGTGCCAGCAGCCCATCGGACATTAGGGAGCAGTACTTC.

The chain couples TRBV5-1 to TRBJ2-7; D tentatively fits TRBD1 or TRBD2 (6 bases each). The CDR3 length is 15 residues. V was shortened by 3 bases and J by 4 bases, with 17 bases between the two germline ends. CDR1 is SGHRS, CDR2 YFSETQ, per germline. The CDR3 protein is CASSWRAGESYEQYF. In DNA form, the CDR3 reads TGCGCCAGCAGCTGGAGGGCAGGGGAGTCGTACGAGCAGTACTTC.

V usage is TRBV27 and J usage is TRBJ2-3; a possible D gene is TRBD2 (5 bases). CDR1 MNHEY and CDR2 SMNVEV come from the germline V gene (reference sequence). This CDR3 is 14 amino acids long. V shed 5 bases and J shed 2 bases, with 11 bases lying between them. CDR3: CASSEEEATDTQYF. The CDR3 bases are TGTGCCAGCAGTGAGGAGGAGGCCACAGATACGCAGTATTTT.

The gene calls are TRBV7-3 and TRBJ2-7; D unclear. Germline lookup yields CDR1 SGHTA and CDR2 FQGTGA. The length of the CDR3 is 15 residues. The V gene lost 3 bases and the J gene lost 3 bases, with 15 bases spanning the gap. The CDR3 coding sequence is TGTGCCAGCAGCTTCCGGCCCACCCCGGGCTACGAGCAGTACTTC. It codes for CASSFRPTPGYEQYF.

Concerning this clone: Other nucleotide sequences in the sample specify the same CDR3. The chain links TRBV13 to TRBJ2-3; D remains ambiguous. V was shortened by 3 bases and J by 3 bases, with 7 bases between the two germline ends. The CDR3 sequence is 13 residues long. CDR1 and CDR2 (germline): PRHDT, FYEKMQ (reference sequence). The CDR3 DNA reads as TGTGCCAGCAGCTTGGTACGTACAGATACGCAGTATTTT. It translates to CASSLVRTDTQYF.

This sequence joins TRBV2 and TRBJ2-5; D may be TRBD2 (6 bases). The germline gives CDR1 SNHLY, CDR2 FYNNEI. The CDR3 loop spans 15 amino acids. V lost 10 bases, J lost 1 base, and 19 bases lay in between. The CDR3: CATLRETSIQETQYF. CDR3 nucleotide sequence: TGTGCCACCCTAAGAGAAACTAGCATCCAAGAGACCCAGTACTTC.

The V and J genes are TRBV30 and TRBJ1-1; unclear D gene. V was shortened by 4 bases and J by 3 bases, with 9 bases between the two germline ends. CDR3 length: 12 residues. CDR1 is GTSNPN and CDR2 is SVGIG in the germline V gene (reference sequence). This CDR3 reads CAWKSGYTEAFF. Here the CDR3 DNA reads TGTGCCTGGAAGTCGGGGTACACTGAAGCTTTCTTT.

The chain links TRBV6-6 to TRBJ2-1; D is unresolved. Per germline, CDR1 MNHNY and CDR2 SVGAGI (reference sequence). CDR3 length: 11 amino acids. Trimming took 5 bases from V and 10 from J, leaving 9 bases between them. DNA for the CDR3: TGTGCCAGCAGTGGAGAACCCGAGCAGTTCTTC. It translates to CASSGEPEQFF.

The V and J genes are TRBV6-5 and TRBJ1-1, with 9 bases that match TRBD1. CDR1 is MNHEY and CDR2 is SVGAGI in the germline V gene. The V segment lost 6 bases and the J segment 1 base; nucleotides outside the gene matches: 3. The CDR3 loop spans 14 amino acids. CDR3 bases: TGTGCCAGCAGGTCGGGACAGGGGAACACTGAAGCTTTCTTT. Protein product: CASRSGQGNTEAFF.